These 25 T cell receptor beta chains were sequenced from one sample in a study of T cells in Graves' hyperthyroidism and ophthalmopathy. The source material, RNA transcripts, was used to amplify TCR beta CDR3 regions. First-round RT-PCR targeting the TCR CDR3 was performed with the HTBI primer set. MiXCR, applied by TCRdb to the multiplex PCR reads, yields one record per CDR3 protein. This sample has 300,000 to 350,000 distinct CDR3 sequences, with 15% to 20% found just once. Sequenced material: blood. The receptors were sampled from a woman in her thirties or forties with Graves' ophthalmopathy.

This clonotype was observed many times. The rearrangement joins TRBV20-1 to TRBJ2-7, with 7 bases identical to TRBD2. This CDR3 contains 13 residues. With 1 base clipped from V and 4 bases from J, the junction kept 4 bases outside the gene matches. Germline V lookup: CDR1 DFQATT, CDR2 SNEGSKA (reference sequence). CDR3 residues: CSARAGGSYEQYF. The CDR3 DNA reads as TGCAGTGCTAGAGCGGGAGGATCGTACGAGCAGTACTTC.

This clonotype has at least ten counts. The genes are TRBV18 and TRBJ1-3; a possible D gene is TRBD1 (6 bases). Between the trimmed V and J ends, which lost 3 bases and 0 bases, there was a span of 12 bases. The CDR3 contains 16 residues. Germline CDR1 reads KGHSH; CDR2 reads LQKENI. In DNA form, the CDR3 reads TGTGCCAGCTCACCGACGACAGGTCTCTCTGGAAACACCATATATTTT. Residues: CASSPTTGLSGNTIYF.

This clonotype showed up many times. The chain links TRBV9 to TRBJ1-1; no clear D gene. This CDR3 is 13 amino acids long. The germline V and J ends were trimmed by 3 bases and 1 base, with 7 bases remaining between them. The V gene's germline CDR1 is SGDLS and CDR2 YYNGEE. This chain's CDR3 is CASSETPNTEAFF. CDR3 sequence (DNA): TGTGCCAGCAGCGAGACACCGAACACTGAAGCTTTCTTT.

This clonotype was seen at least ten times. DNA of the CDR3: TGTGCCAGCAGCGTAGATCCCGGGTTGGGAACCGGGGAGCTGTTTTTT. Encoded protein: CASSVDPGLGTGELFF. The chain has TRBV9 and TRBJ2-2; D not certain. The CDR3 has 16 residues. The germline CDR1 and CDR2 sequences are SGDLS and YYNGEE. The V and J ends lost 0 bases and 5 bases respectively, with 14 bases between them.

The rearrangement links TRBV20-1 to TRBJ2-5; no definite D call. Germline lookup yields CDR1 DFQATT and CDR2 SNEGSKA (reference sequence). The CDR3 has 14 residues. The V gene lost 4 bases and the J gene lost 6 bases, with 18 bases spanning the gap. CDR3 DNA sequence: TGCAGTGCTATCGTTCCACCCTCTCGGCAGACCCAGTACTTC. Its translation: CSAIVPPSRQTQYF.

As for this clonotype: The junction shows a germline mismatch at one end, possibly a read error. The chain joins TRBV20-1 to TRBJ1-2; a possible D gene is TRBD1 (5 bases). This CDR3 region has 14 residues. Germline V gene lookup returns CDR1 DFQATT and CDR2 SNEGSKA (reference sequence). CDR3 region: CSASIYRSSSGYIF. The CDR3 DNA reads as TGCAGTGCTTCGATATACAGGTCCTCTAGCGGCTACATCTTC.

This clonotype was counted many times. The gene calls are TRBV20-1 and TRBJ2-2; tentatively, D is TRBD2 (5 bases). V shed 4 bases and J shed 5 bases, with 11 bases lying between them. Germline values: CDR1 DFQATT, CDR2 SNEGSKA (reference sequence). The CDR3 length is 13 residues. CDR3 coding DNA: TGCAGTGCTACTAGCCCTTGGACCGGGGAGCTGTTTTTT. Translation gives CSATSPWTGELFF.

This clonotype was observed a few times. V and J are TRBV7-8 and TRBJ2-5, with D possibly being TRBD2 (6 bases). V lost 5 bases and J lost 5, with 21 bases in between. This CDR3 is built from 16 residues. Germline CDR1 is SGHVS and CDR2 is FQNEAQ. CDR3 residues: CASSPRILGGEETQYF. For the CDR3, the DNA is TGTGCCAGCAGCCCTCGGATTTTGGGGGGTGAGGAGACCCAGTACTTC.

The chain has TRBV29-1 and TRBJ2-7; tentatively, D is TRBD1 (6 bases). The CDR3 runs to 13 residues. Germline V gene data show CDR1 as SQVTM and CDR2 as ANQGSEA. The ends were cut back, 3 bases at V and 3 bases at J, with 12 bases in the middle. The chain's CDR3 is CSVDKQGHYEQYF. The CDR3 bases are TGCAGCGTTGATAAACAGGGACACTACGAGCAGTACTTC.

In its sample, this clonotype was seen many times. This chain uses TRBV7-3 with TRBJ2-2; TRBD2 aligns across 9 bases. This CDR3 spans 14 amino acids. Germline V gene sequence: CDR1 SGHTA, CDR2 FQGTGA. V lost 3 bases to trimming and J lost 7 bases; unmatched junction nucleotides: 3. CDR3 sequence: CASSLSREGGELFF. CDR3 bases: TGTGCCAGCAGCTTGTCGCGGGAGGGCGGGGAGCTGTTTTTT.

The chain joins TRBV6-1 to TRBJ1-5; 8 nucleotides line up with TRBD1. The CDR3 is made up of 14 amino acids. Germline loops: CDR1 MNHNS, CDR2 SASEGT. V trimming: 4 bases; J trimming: 5 bases; junction bases outside the gene matches: 4. The CDR3: CASSVDRGYQPQHF. In DNA, the CDR3 is TGTGCCAGCAGTGTCGACAGGGGCTATCAGCCCCAGCATTTT.

This clonotype was seen at least ten times. V usage is TRBV28 and J usage is TRBJ1-2; 7 bases line up with TRBD1. The ends lost 5 bases at V and 1 base at J; junction bases unmatched: 1. CDR3 size: 13 residues. Germline V lookup: CDR1 MDHEN, CDR2 SYDVKM. This chain's CDR3 is CASSGDSNYGYTF. As DNA, the CDR3 is TGTGCCAGCAGTGGGGACAGTAACTATGGCTACACCTTC.

In this sample, this clonotype turned up many times. This chain connects TRBV12-3 or TRBV12-4 to TRBJ2-5, with D hard to call. The CDR3 sequence is 13 residues long. With 5 bases removed from V and 10 bases from J, the gap between germline ends came to 17 bases. The DNA for the CDR3 is TGTGCCAGCAGTCCCGGACCCGCCCGGAGCCAGTACTTC. As protein: CASSPGPARSQYF.

There are many counts of this clonotype. The genes are TRBV29-1 and TRBJ2-5; 16 bases are shared with TRBD2. The CDR3 spans 16 residues. The trim removed 8 bases at V and 4 bases at J, leaving 10 bases unmatched. The germline V gene has CDR1 SQVTM and CDR2 ANQGSEA. The CDR3 DNA sequence: TGCAGCACAACCGGGACTAGCGGGAGGGCCGTAGAGACCCAGTACTTC. Translation gives CSTTGTSGRAVETQYF. The variable domain in full, with the rest retrieved from reference TRBV29-1 and TRBJ2-5, is SAVISQKPSRDICQRGTSLTIQCQVDSQVTMMFWYRQQPGQSLTLIATANQGSEATYESGFVIDKFPISRPNLTFSTLTVSNMSPEDSSIYLCSTTGTSGRAVETQYFGPGTRLLVL.

The table lists this clonotype with many counts. V gene TRBV7-8 combines with J gene TRBJ2-5, with TRBD2 identical over 7 bases. Germline CDR1 is SGHVS and CDR2 is FQNEAQ. This CDR3 has 16 amino acids. The J segment lost 2 bases and the V segment lost 1 base, leaving 7 bases of the junction unmatched. CDR3: CASSLEVGGEQETQYF. CDR3 nucleotide sequence: TGTGCCAGCAGCTTAGAGGTGGGAGGGGAACAAGAGACCCAGTACTTC.

The table lists this clonotype with many counts. V is TRBV13 and J is TRBJ2-2, with D tentatively TRBD2 (6 bases). Per germline, CDR1 PRHDT and CDR2 FYEKMQ (reference sequence). The CDR3 has 18 residues. Trimming stripped 0 bases from V and 8 bases from J, with 22 bases between. CDR3: CASSLGPTLSGASGELFF. CDR3 in DNA: TGTGCCAGCAGCTTAGGCCCCACCCTTTCGGGAGCCTCGGGGGAGCTGTTTTTT.

This clonotype was seen ten or more times. The rearrangement joins TRBV29-1 to TRBJ2-7; D is ambiguous. The CDR3 is 10 amino acids. Germline CDR1 is SQVTM and CDR2 is ANQGSEA. Trimming took 4 bases from V and 3 from J, leaving 4 bases between them. CDR3 coding DNA: TGCAGCGTTGTAGACTACGAGCAGTACTTC. Encoded protein: CSVVDYEQYF.

In its sample, this clonotype was seen many times. The chain employs TRBV12-3 or TRBV12-4 and TRBJ1-1; D possibly corresponds to TRBD1 (6 bases). CDR3 size: 11 residues. V lost 7 bases, J lost 7 bases, and 10 bases lay in between. This CDR3 is CASTGGSEAFF. The CDR3 DNA sequence: TGTGCCAGCACCGGGGGCAGTGAAGCTTTCTTT.

This clonotype has a count of ten or more. The chain carries TRBV12-3 or TRBV12-4 and TRBJ2-6, with unresolved D. Deletions cut 4 bases from V and 2 bases from J, with 15 bases between. The CDR3 runs 17 residues. The CDR3 nucleotides read TGTGCCAGCAGTTATGGTCGGACGGTGCCTGGGGCCAACGTCCTGACTTTC. Its protein product is CASSYGRTVPGANVLTF.

Comments on this clonotype: Lacking the conserved final phenylalanine or tryptophan, this CDR3 likely reflects a read error. V is TRBV6-5 and J is TRBJ1-1; D remains unclear. Germline lookup yields CDR1 MNHEY and CDR2 SVGAGI. The CDR3 totals 13 residues. V lost 0 bases and J lost 10, with 12 bases in between. The CDR3 here is CASSYSGPCGAFS. DNA of the CDR3: TGTGCCAGCAGTTACTCGGGCCCATGTGGAGCTTTCTCT.

This clonotype was counted ten times or more. This chain uses TRBV27 with TRBJ2-5, with D tentatively TRBD2 (5 bases). V gave up 0 bases and J gave up 5 bases, with 16 bases separating them. The germline CDR1 and CDR2 sequences are MNHEY and SMNVEV (reference sequence). This CDR3 has 16 residues. In DNA form, the CDR3 reads TGTGCCAGCAGTTTATCGCCCGGACTCTTCGGGGAGACCCAGTACTTC. This gives the protein CASSLSPGLFGETQYF.

This clonotype showed up many times. The genes are TRBV25-1 and TRBJ1-1; the D is unclear. There are 12 residues in the CDR3. Trimming left V 3 bases short and J 10 bases short, with 12 bases between. Germline V lookup: CDR1 MGHDK, CDR2 SYGVNS. The CDR3 DNA follows: TGTGCCAGCAGTGATCGCTTTATGGCAGCTTTCTTT. Protein product: CASSDRFMAAFF. Filled out from reference TRBV25-1 and TRBJ1-1, the complete variable domain reads EADIYQTPRYLVIGTGKKITLECSQTMGHDKMYWYQQDPGMELHLIHYSYGVNSTEKGDLSSESTVSRIRTEHFPLTLESARPSHTSQYLCASSDRFMAAFFGQGTRLTVV.

This clonotype was observed many times. CDR3 in DNA: TGTGCCAGCAGCCTTTCCCTGGCAGGGGGCCAGCCCCAGCATTTT. This codes for CASSLSLAGGQPQHF. The chain carries TRBV7-2 and TRBJ1-5; TRBD1 matches 8 bases. This CDR3 has 15 residues. Germline CDR1 and CDR2: SGHTA and FQGNSA. With V trimmed by 5 bases and J by 7 bases, 10 bases remained unmatched.

This clonotype was seen only a few times. V and J are TRBV28 and TRBJ2-5; tentatively, D is TRBD1 or TRBD2 (7 bases each). Deletions cut 4 bases from V and 2 bases from J, with 11 bases between. Germline CDR1 MDHEN, CDR2 SYDVKM. The CDR3 has 14 amino acids. DNA for the CDR3: TGTGCCAGCAGTTCGGGGGGACAGCAAGAGACCCAGTACTTC. The encoded protein is CASSSGGQQETQYF.

In its sample, this clonotype was seen many times. J is TRBJ1-2 and V is TRBV4-2; 11 bases are shared with TRBD1. The CDR3 contains 15 residues. The V segment lost 4 bases and the J segment 3 bases; nucleotides outside the gene matches: 4. Germline-derived CDR1 and CDR2 are LGHNA and YNFKEQ. In nucleotides, the CDR3 is TGTGCCAGCAGCCTGGGACAGGGGGACGACTATGGCTACACCTTC. Protein product: CASSLGQGDDYGYTF.